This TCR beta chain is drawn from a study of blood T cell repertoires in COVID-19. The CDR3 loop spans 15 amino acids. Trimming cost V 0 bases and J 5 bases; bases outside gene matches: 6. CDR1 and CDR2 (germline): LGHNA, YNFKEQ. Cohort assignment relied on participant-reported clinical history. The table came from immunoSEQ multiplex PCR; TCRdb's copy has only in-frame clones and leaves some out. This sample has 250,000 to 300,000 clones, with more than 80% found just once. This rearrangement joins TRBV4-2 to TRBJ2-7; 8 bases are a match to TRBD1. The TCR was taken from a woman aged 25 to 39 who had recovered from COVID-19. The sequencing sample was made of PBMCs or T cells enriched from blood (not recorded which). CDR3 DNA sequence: TGTGCCAGCAGCCAAGACGACAGGGGTAGGGACGAGCAGTACTTC. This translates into CASSQDDRGRDEQYF.